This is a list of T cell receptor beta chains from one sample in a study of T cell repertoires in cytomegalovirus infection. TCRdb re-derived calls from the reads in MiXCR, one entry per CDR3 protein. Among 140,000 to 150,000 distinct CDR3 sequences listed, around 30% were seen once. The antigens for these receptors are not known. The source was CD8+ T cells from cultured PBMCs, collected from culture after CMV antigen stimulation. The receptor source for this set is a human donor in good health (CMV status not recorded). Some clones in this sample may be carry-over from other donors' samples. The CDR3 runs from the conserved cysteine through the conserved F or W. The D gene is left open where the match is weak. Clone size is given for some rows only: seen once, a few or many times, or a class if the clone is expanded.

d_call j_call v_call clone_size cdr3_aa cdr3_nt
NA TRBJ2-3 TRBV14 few CASSQDRATVFTDTQYF TGTGCCAGCAGCCAAGACAGGGCCACAGTTTTCACAGATACGCAGTATTTT
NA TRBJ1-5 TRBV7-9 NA CASSSGGGNQPQHF TGTGCCAGCAGCTCCGGGGGGGGAAATCAGCCCCAGCATTTT
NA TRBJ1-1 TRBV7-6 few CASSFNDGLEAFF TGTGCCAGCAGCTTCAACGACGGACTTGAAGCTTTCTTT
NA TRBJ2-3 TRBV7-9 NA CAYWPAQGDTQYF TGTGCCTATTGGCCGGCTCAGGGAGATACGCAGTATTTT
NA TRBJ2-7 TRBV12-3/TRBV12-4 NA CASRGRTAAYEQYF TGTGCCAGCAGGGGACGGACGGCTGCCTACGAGCAGTACTTC
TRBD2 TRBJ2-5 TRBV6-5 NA CATPLERELQETQYF TGTGCCACCCCTCTGGAGCGGGAGCTCCAAGAGACCCAGTACTTC
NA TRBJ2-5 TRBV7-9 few CASSSQGGETQYF TGTGCCAGCAGCTCACAGGGTGGAGAGACCCAGTACTTC
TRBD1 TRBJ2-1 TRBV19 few CASSPTLTGYYFNEQFF TGTGCCAGTAGTCCTACCCTGACAGGGTACTATTTCAATGAGCAGTTCTTC
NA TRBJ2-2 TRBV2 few CASTRNTGELFF TGTGCCAGCACCAGGAACACCGGGGAGCTGTTTTTT
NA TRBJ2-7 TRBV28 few CASSPHAQDYEQYF TGTGCCAGCAGCCCCCATGCCCAGGACTACGAGCAGTACTTC
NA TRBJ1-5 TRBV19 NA CASKHIDSNQPQHF TGTGCCAGTAAGCACATAGATAGCAATCAGCCCCAGCATTTT
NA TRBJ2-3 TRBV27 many CASSLQGNTDTQYF TGTGCCAGCAGTTTACAGGGTAACACAGATACGCAGTATTTT
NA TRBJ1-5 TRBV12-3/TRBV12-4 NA CASRAGESNQPQHF TGTGCCAGCAGAGCAGGGGAAAGCAATCAGCCCCAGCATTTT
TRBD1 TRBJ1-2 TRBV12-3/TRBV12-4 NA CASTRPGQGPNVYGYTF TGTGCCAGCACCCGCCCGGGACAGGGGCCCAATGTCTATGGCTACACCTTC
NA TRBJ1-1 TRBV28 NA CASLGYENTEAFF TGTGCCAGCCTCGGGTACGAAAACACTGAAGCTTTCTTT
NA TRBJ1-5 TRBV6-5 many CASSFYVDQPQHF TGTGCCAGCAGCTTCTACGTCGATCAGCCCCAGCATTTT
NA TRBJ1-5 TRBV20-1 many CSARDLGSSNQPQHF TGCAGTGCTAGAGATTTGGGGAGTAGCAATCAGCCCCAGCATTTT
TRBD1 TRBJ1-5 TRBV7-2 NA CASSLAGTVYSNQPQHF TGTGCCAGCAGCTTGGCCGGGACAGTTTATAGCAATCAGCCCCAGCATTTT
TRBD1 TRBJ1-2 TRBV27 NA CASSSGQSYGYTF TGTGCCAGCAGCTCGGGACAGTCCTATGGCTACACCTTC
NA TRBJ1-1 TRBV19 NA CASQGLNTEAFF TGTGCCAGTCAGGGACTGAACACTGAAGCTTTCTTT
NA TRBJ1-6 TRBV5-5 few CASSLAPDVNSPLHF TGTGCCAGCAGCTTGGCCCCAGACGTTAATTCACCCCTCCACTTT
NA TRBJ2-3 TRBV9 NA CASSVDDFTDTQYF TGTGCCAGCAGCGTAGACGACTTCACAGATACGCAGTATTTT
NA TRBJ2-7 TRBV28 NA CASSLGRYSYEQYF TGTGCCAGCAGTTTAGGCCGGTACTCCTACGAGCAGTACTTC